This T cell receptor beta chain was sequenced for a study of blood T cell repertoires in COVID-19. Looking at the study overall: The United States, Italy and Spain supplied acute and convalescent COVID-19 samples. T cells, B-cell-depleted T cells, or PBMCs supplied cDNA or gDNA.

This CDR3 comprises 14 residues. Germline lookup yields CDR1 LNHNV and CDR2 YYDKDF (reference sequence). V was shortened by 5 bases and J by 1 base, with 11 bases between the two germline ends. Original processing notes: It was from reference gene primer amplification that nucleated cell counts were estimated. Data came from immunoSEQ multiplex PCR; TCRdb stores just in-frame clones and leaves some out. That table gives V, J and clone size, and the DNA gave D and trimming. Of tens of thousands of clones detected, 85% appear once; the ten largest clones hold around 4.8%. The chain employs TRBV15 and TRBJ1-2, with D possibly being TRBD1 (5 bases). Material: peripheral blood. The TCR was taken from a man aged 50 to 60 with active COVID-19. The CDR3 loop is CATSDSPSNYGYTF. Here the CDR3 DNA reads TGTGCCACCAGCGACAGCCCTAGTAACTATGGCTACACCTTC.